The subject of this entry is one T cell receptor (beta chain). The CDR3 has 15 amino acids. V trimming: 2 bases; J trimming: 8 bases; junction bases outside the gene matches: 7. Germline CDR1 and CDR2: SGHTA and FQGNSA. The data stem from a study of blood T cell repertoires in COVID-19. Study in general: The samples span acute and convalescent COVID-19 from the United States, Italy and Spain.

Some clones are missing from TCRdb's copy, which holds only in-frame ones; the method was immunoSEQ multiplex PCR. The repertoire holds some 670,000 clones, with 85% to 90% as singletons. Source material: peripheral blood. This chain joins TRBV7-2 and TRBJ1-4; the match to TRBD1 covers 8 bases. The clonotype originates from a woman under 30 with acute or convalescent COVID-19. DNA for the CDR3: TGTGCCAGCAGCTTACAGGCAGGGGGCGAGGAAAAACTGTTTTTT. Residues: CASSLQAGGEEKLFF. Full variable domain (rest looked up from reference TRBV7-2 and TRBJ1-4): GAGVSQSPSNKVTEKGKDVELRCDPISGHTALYWYRQSLGQGLEFLIYFQGNSAPDKSGLPSDRFSAERTGGSVSTLTIQRTQQEDSAVYLCASSLQAGGEEKLFFGSGTQLSVL.